The T cell receptor beta chain described here comes from a study of CD8 T cells in ankylosing spondylitis. Overall study findings and caveats: Existing reports had already noted some motif variants in reactive arthritis synovial fluid and blood. Peripheral blood samples showed relatively rare disease-linked clones, and these clones were CD8+. Seemingly characteristic of ankylosing spondylitis blood was a TCR beta motif consisting of about 8 highly homologous variants. Reportedly, significant enrichment of disease-linked clones occurred in matched ankylosing spondylitis synovial fluid.

Germline CDR1 LGHNA, CDR2 YSLEER. Trimming removed 1 base from V and 2 bases from J; junction bases left unmatched: 5. The CDR3 consists of 15 residues. This clonotype was recorded a few times. Its antigen is not known. The TCR beta libraries were generated through quantitative 5'-RACE incorporating molecular barcodes. Via MiXCR, TCRdb re-called the 5' RACE reads, giving one row per CDR3 protein. The data contain about 750,000 distinct CDR3 sequences, roughly 19% of them seen just once; the ten biggest clones take up roughly a fifth. The clonotype comes from a male donor with ankylosing spondylitis. This sequence joins TRBV4-3 and TRBJ2-7; 7 bases are a match to TRBD1. The sequenced material came from blood, either unsorted or a sorted T cell fraction (not recorded which). The CDR3 DNA sequence: TGCGCCAGCAGCCAAGTAGGACAGGAAGCCTACGAGCAGTACTTC. This codes for CASSQVGQEAYEQYF.